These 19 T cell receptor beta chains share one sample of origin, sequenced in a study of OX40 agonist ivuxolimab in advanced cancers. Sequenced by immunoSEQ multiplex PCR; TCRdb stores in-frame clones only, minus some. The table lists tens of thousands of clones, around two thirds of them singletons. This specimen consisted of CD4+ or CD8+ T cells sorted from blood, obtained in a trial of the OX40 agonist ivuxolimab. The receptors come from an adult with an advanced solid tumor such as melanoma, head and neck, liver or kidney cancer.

The CDR3 nucleotides are TGTGCCAGTAGGCCTGACGGTTCCGGGACTAATAATTCACCCCTCCACTTT. Its protein is CASRPDGSGTNNSPLHF. The chain links TRBV19 to TRBJ1-6, with TRBD1 as a possible D gene (5 bases). CDR1 LNHDA and CDR2 SQIVND come from the germline V gene (reference sequence). There are 17 residues in the CDR3. Trimming left V 6 bases short and J 5 bases short, with 20 bases between.

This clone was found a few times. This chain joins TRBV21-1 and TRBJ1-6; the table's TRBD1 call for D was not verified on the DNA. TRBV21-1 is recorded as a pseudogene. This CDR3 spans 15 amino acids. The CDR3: CASSKGTGGDSPLHF. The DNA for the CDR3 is TGTGCCAGCAGCAAAGGGACAGGGGGCGATTCACCCCTCCACTTT.

This CDR3 is CARMVTGGELFF. CDR3 sequence (DNA): TGTGCCCGCATGGTGACGGGCGGGGAGCTGTTTTTT. The rearrangement uses TRBV18 and TRBJ2-2; no clear D gene. The germline V gene encodes CDR1 KGHSH and CDR2 LQKENI. This CDR3 comprises 12 residues. V lost 11 bases and J lost 7, with 14 bases in between.

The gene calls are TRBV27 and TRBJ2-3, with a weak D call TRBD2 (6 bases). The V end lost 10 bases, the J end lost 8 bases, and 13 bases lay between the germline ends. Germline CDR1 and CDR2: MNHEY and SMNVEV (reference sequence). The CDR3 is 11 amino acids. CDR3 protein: CATPMGGTQYF. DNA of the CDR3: TGTGCCACCCCCATGGGGGGTACGCAGTATTTT.

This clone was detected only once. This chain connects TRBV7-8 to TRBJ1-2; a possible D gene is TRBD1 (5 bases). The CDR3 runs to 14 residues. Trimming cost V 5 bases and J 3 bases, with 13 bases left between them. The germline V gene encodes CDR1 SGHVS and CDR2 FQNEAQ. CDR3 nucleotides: TGTGCCAGCAGCATCCAGGGAGAGGACTATGGCTACACCTTC. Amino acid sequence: CASSIQGEDYGYTF.

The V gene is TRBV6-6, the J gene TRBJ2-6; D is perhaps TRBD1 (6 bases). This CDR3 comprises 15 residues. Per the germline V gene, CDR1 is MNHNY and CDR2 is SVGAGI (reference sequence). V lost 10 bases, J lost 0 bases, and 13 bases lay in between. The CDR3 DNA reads TGTGCCACCCGAGGGGGAAGCTCTGGGGCCAACGTCCTGACTTTC. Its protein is CATRGGSSGANVLTF.

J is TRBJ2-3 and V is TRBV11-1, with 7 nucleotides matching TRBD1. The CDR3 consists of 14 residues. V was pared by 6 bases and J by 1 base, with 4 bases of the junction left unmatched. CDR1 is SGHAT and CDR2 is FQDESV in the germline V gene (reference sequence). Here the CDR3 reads CASSPGTGTDTQYF. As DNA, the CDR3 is TGTGCCAGCAGTCCCGGGACAGGCACAGATACGCAGTATTTT.

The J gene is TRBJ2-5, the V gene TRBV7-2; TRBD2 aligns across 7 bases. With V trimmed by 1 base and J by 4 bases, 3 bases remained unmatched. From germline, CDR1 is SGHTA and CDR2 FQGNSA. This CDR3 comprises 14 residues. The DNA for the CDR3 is TGTGCCAGCAGCTTAGTTGCGGGAGCAGAGACCCAGTACTTC. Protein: CASSLVAGAETQYF.

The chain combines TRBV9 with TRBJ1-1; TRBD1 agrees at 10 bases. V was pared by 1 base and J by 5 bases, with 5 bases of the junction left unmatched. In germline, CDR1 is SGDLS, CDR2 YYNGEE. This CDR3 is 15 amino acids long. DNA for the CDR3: TGTGCCAGCAGCGTAACCGGGACAGGGGTTACTGAAGCTTTCTTT. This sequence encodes CASSVTGTGVTEAFF.

This chain's CDR3 is CASSPGQGANTIYF. DNA of the CDR3: TGCGCCAGCAGCCCGGGACAGGGGGCTAACACCATATATTTT. This chain uses TRBV5-1 with TRBJ1-3; 12 bases agree with TRBD1. Germline assignment: CDR1 SGHRS and CDR2 YFSETQ. The CDR3 covers 14 residues. Trimming took 4 bases from V and 7 from J; bases not matched to a gene: 3.

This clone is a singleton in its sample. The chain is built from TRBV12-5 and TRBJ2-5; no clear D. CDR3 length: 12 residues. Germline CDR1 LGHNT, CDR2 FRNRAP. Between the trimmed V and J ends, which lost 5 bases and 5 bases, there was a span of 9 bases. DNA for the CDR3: TGTGCTAGTGGTCCGACCCAGGAGACCCAGTACTTC. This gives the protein CASGPTQETQYF. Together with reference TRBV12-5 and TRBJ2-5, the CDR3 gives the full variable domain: DARVTQTPRHKVTEMGQEVTMRCQPILGHNTVFWYRQTMMQGLELLAYFRNRAPLDDSGMPKDRFSAEMPDATLATLKIQPSEPRDSAVYFCASGPTQETQYFGPGTRLLVL.

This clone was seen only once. CDR3 loop: CASSVGEGGSYEQYF. DNA of the CDR3: TGTGCCAGCAGCGTAGGAGAGGGGGGATCCTACGAGCAGTACTTC. The chain has TRBV9 and TRBJ2-7, with D perhaps assigned TRBD1 or TRBD2 (6 bases each). CDR1 is SGDLS and CDR2 is YYNGEE in the germline V gene. Deletions cut 0 bases from V and 1 base from J, with 11 bases between. The CDR3 has 15 residues.

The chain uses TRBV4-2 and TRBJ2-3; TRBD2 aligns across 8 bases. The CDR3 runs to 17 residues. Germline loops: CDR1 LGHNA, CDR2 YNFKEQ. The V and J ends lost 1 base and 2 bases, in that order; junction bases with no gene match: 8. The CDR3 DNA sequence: TGTGCCAGCAGCCAAGTTGGGCGGCGGGGGGACACAGATACGCAGTATTTT. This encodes CASSQVGRRGDTDTQYF.

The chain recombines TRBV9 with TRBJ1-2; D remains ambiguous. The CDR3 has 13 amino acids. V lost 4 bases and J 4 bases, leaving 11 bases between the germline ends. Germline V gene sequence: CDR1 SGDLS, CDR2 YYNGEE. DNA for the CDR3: TGTGCCAGCAGCTTTGGAGTAGGCTATGGCTACACCTTC. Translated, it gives CASSFGVGYGYTF.

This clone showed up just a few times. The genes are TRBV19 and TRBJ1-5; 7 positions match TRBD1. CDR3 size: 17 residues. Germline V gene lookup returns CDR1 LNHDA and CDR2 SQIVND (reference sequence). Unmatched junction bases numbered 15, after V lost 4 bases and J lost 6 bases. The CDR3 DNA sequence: TGTGCCAGTAGTACAGGAGTATTGCGACAGGGCGGTCAGCCCCAGCATTTT. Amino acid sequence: CASSTGVLRQGGQPQHF.

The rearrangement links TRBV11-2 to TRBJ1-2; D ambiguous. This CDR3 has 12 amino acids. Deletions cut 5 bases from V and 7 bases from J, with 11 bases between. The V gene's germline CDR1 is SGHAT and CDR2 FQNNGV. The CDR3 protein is CASSPNSVGYTF. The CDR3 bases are TGTGCCAGCAGCCCCAATTCTGTTGGCTACACCTTC.

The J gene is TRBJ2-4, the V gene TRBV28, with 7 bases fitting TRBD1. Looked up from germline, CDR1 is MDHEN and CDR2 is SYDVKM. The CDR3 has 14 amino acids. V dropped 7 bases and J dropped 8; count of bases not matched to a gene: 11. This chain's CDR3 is CASTPPDRADIQYF. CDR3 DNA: TGTGCCAGCACGCCCCCAGACAGGGCTGACATTCAGTACTTC.

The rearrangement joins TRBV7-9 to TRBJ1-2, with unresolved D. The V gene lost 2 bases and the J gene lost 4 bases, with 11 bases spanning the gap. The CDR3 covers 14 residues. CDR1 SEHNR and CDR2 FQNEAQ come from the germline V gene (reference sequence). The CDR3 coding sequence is TGTGCCAGCAGCTTACAGAGTACGAGCTATGGCTACACCTTC. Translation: CASSLQSTSYGYTF.

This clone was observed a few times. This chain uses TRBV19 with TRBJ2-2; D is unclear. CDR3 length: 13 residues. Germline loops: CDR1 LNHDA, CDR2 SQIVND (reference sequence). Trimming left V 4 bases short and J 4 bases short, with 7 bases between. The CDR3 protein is CASSTHPTGELFF. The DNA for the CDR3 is TGTGCCAGTAGTACCCACCCCACCGGGGAGCTGTTTTTT. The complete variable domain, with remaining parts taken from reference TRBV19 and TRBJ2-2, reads DGGITQSPKYLFRKEGQNVTLSCEQNLNHDAMYWYRQDPGQGLRLIYYSQIVNDFQKGDIAEGYSVSREKKESFPLTVTSAQKNPTAFYLCASSTHPTGELFFGEGSRLTVL.